This TCR beta chain was found in a study of T cells in Graves' hyperthyroidism and ophthalmopathy. The overall study: Before treatment of any kind, peripheral blood was taken at initial diagnosis. Study observations and caveats: Most expanded thyroid clonotypes above 0.001 also appeared in blood.

Researchers took RNA transcripts and amplified the TCR beta CDR3 regions from them. Researchers ran a first-round RT-PCR on the TCR CDR3 using the HTBI primer set. TCRdb re-called the multiplex PCR reads with MiXCR, one entry per CDR3 protein. In the table there are 250,000 to 350,000 distinct CDR3 sequences, about 20% of which are singletons. Orbital computed tomography and thyroid ultrasound, together with serum TRAb and thyroxine and clinical symptoms, were used for diagnoses. There are a few counts of this clonotype. What it binds is not known. J was trimmed by 0 bases and V by 2 bases; bases with no gene match: 9. Germline lookup yields CDR1 DFQATT and CDR2 SNEGSKA (reference sequence). There are 16 residues in the CDR3.

The TCR originated in a man aged 25-45 years with Graves' ophthalmopathy. The specimen was blood. The genes are TRBV20-1 and TRBJ2-5; TRBD1 aligns across 7 bases. The CDR3 spells CSARPRGRGNQETQYF. The CDR3 nucleotides are TGCAGTGCTAGACCTAGAGGCAGGGGGAACCAAGAGACCCAGTACTTC.